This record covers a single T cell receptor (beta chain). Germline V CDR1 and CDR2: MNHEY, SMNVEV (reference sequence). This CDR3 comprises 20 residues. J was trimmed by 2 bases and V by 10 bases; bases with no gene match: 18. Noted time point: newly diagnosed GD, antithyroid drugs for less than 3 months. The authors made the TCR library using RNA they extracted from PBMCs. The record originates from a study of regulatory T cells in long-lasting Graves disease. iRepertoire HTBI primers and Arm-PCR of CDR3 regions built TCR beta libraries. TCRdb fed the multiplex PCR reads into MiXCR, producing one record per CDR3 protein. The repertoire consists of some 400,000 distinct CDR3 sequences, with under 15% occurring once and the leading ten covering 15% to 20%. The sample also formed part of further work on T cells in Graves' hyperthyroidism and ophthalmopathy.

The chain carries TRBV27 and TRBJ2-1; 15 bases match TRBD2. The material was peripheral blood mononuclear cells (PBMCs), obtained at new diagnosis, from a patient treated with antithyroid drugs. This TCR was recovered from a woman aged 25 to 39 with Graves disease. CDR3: CATRVPSGLAGGYPYNEQFF. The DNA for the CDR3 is TGTGCCACCCGGGTACCCTCTGGACTAGCGGGAGGGTACCCCTACAATGAGCAGTTCTTC.